The 16 T cell receptor beta chains below all came from one sample that was sequenced in a study of blood T cell repertoires in COVID-19. Sequencing was performed with immunoSEQ multiplex PCR; in TCRdb, only in-frame clones are kept and a portion is missing. The repertoire holds about 200,000 clones, around 90% seen once, with about 1.2% in the top ten. The specimen sequenced was PBMCs or T cells enriched from blood (not recorded which). These receptors all stem from a man aged 25-40 years who had recovered from COVID-19.

The J gene is TRBJ2-7, the V gene TRBV19; 8 bases line up with TRBD1. Losses at the gene ends were 7 bases for V and 7 bases for J; bases not matched to a gene: 9. The CDR3 is made up of 13 amino acids. Germline V gene data show CDR1 as LNHDA and CDR2 as SQIVND (reference sequence). CDR3 in amino acids: CASTGTGTVEQYF. CDR3 nucleotide sequence: TGTGCCAGTACCGGGACAGGTACCGTTGAGCAGTACTTC.

This clone came up a few times. This rearrangement joins TRBV4-1 to TRBJ1-5; 9 nucleotides match TRBD1. Germline values: CDR1 MGHRA, CDR2 YSYEKL. Unmatched junction bases numbered 6, after V lost 0 bases and J lost 6 bases. CDR3 size: 16 residues. In nucleotides, the CDR3 is TGCGCCAGCAGCCAAGAAATAGGGACAGGGAGTCAGCCCCAGCATTTT. Its protein product is CASSQEIGTGSQPQHF.

The chain couples TRBV19 to TRBJ1-4, with D perhaps matching TRBD1 (5 bases). Trimming removed 7 bases from V and 4 bases from J, with 16 bases in between. The CDR3 length is 15 residues. Germline V lookup: CDR1 LNHDA, CDR2 SQIVND (reference sequence). The CDR3: CASKPAQGGNEKLFF. In nucleotides, the CDR3 is TGTGCCAGTAAGCCAGCGCAGGGCGGTAATGAAAAACTGTTTTTT.

This clone was seen just once. The chain carries TRBV13 and TRBJ1-3; 8 nucleotides agree with TRBD1. With 5 bases clipped from V and 0 bases from J, the junction kept 12 bases outside the gene matches. The CDR3 consists of 18 residues. Germline lookup yields CDR1 PRHDT and CDR2 FYEKMQ (reference sequence). The chain's CDR3 is CASSPGTIDRGSGNTIYF. The DNA of the CDR3 is TGTGCCAGCAGCCCAGGGACCATCGACAGGGGCTCTGGAAACACCATATATTTT.

This clone was found a few times. This chain connects TRBV7-9 to TRBJ2-5, with TRBD1 as a possible D gene (5 bases). The CDR3 spans 16 residues. Trimming pared 1 base from V and 4 bases from J, leaving 16 bases between. The V gene's germline CDR1 is SEHNR and CDR2 FQNEAQ (reference sequence). The chain's CDR3 is CASSLGNEGVAETQYF. As DNA, the CDR3 is TGTGCCAGCAGCTTAGGAAATGAAGGGGTGGCAGAGACCCAGTACTTC.

This clone was counted once. The J gene is TRBJ1-4, the V gene TRBV6-5; D is ambiguous. Germline CDR1 reads MNHEY; CDR2 reads SVGAGI. Trimming took 7 bases from V and 4 from J, leaving 10 bases between them. The CDR3 covers 13 residues. DNA of the CDR3: TGTGCCAGCATACCACGGGATAATGAAAAACTGTTTTTT. It yields the protein CASIPRDNEKLFF.

J is TRBJ1-6 and V is TRBV4-3; D might be TRBD1 (5 bases). CDR1 and CDR2 from the germline V gene are LGHNA and YSLEER. V was clipped by 2 bases and J by 7 bases, with 15 bases between them. This CDR3 has 16 amino acids. The CDR3 is CASSQQGTQSNSPLHF. The CDR3 region has the DNA TGCGCCAGCAGCCAACAAGGGACTCAGTCCAATTCACCCCTCCACTTT.

This sequence joins TRBV28 and TRBJ2-7; TRBD1 might be the D (6 bases). Germline CDR1 is MDHEN and CDR2 is SYDVKM. The CDR3 sequence is 16 residues long. V was trimmed by 5 bases and J by 4 bases, leaving 21 bases between them. CDR3 coding DNA: TGTGCCAGCAGTCATACCTCCAGGCAGGGGCCTTACGAGCAGTACTTC. Amino acids: CASSHTSRQGPYEQYF.

V gene TRBV4-1 combines with J gene TRBJ1-2, with D perhaps matching TRBD1 (6 bases). V lost 0 bases and J lost 2, with 16 bases in between. CDR1 and CDR2 from the germline V gene are MGHRA and YSYEKL. The CDR3 consists of 17 residues. Here the CDR3 reads CASSQDLSQGINYGYTF. The CDR3 coding sequence is TGCGCCAGCAGCCAAGATCTAAGTCAGGGGATAAACTATGGCTACACCTTC.

The chain carries TRBV19 and TRBJ1-1; tentative D call: TRBD1 (5 bases). Germline V CDR1 and CDR2: LNHDA, SQIVND (reference sequence). This CDR3 contains 15 residues. The V end was cut by 5 bases, the J end by 4 bases, with 17 bases between. CDR3 DNA: TGTGCCAGTAGTGATTCAGGGCTCATACCCACTGAAGCTTTCTTT. Protein product: CASSDSGLIPTEAFF.

The gene calls are TRBV16 and TRBJ1-5; a possible D gene is TRBD1 (6 bases). The V and J ends lost 4 bases and 6 bases respectively, with 13 bases between them. CDR1 and CDR2 (germline): KGHSY, FQNENV. This CDR3 spans 14 amino acids. This chain's CDR3 is CASSPPGAGQPQHF. Written as DNA, the CDR3 is TGTGCCAGCAGCCCTCCAGGGGCCGGTCAGCCCCAGCATTTT.

The chain is built from TRBV2 and TRBJ1-3, with 7 bases that match TRBD1. Germline V lookup: CDR1 SNHLY, CDR2 FYNNEI. The CDR3 runs to 17 residues. The V gene end was trimmed by 4 bases and the J gene end by 0 bases; junction bases not matched to a gene: 9. The CDR3 spells CASSADRERLSGNTIYF. In nucleotides, the CDR3 is TGTGCCAGCAGTGCCGACAGGGAGAGGCTCTCTGGAAACACCATATATTTT.

The chain joins TRBV2 to TRBJ1-1, with D tentatively TRBD1 (5 bases). Germline V gene data show CDR1 as SNHLY and CDR2 as FYNNEI. This CDR3 spans 15 amino acids. V lost 6 bases, J lost 1 base, and 15 bases lay in between. The CDR3 region has the DNA TGTGCCAGCAGCAGGACACTCCCGGGGAACACTGAAGCTTTCTTT. Translation: CASSRTLPGNTEAFF.

The chain couples TRBV6-1 to TRBJ2-5; no firm D call. The CDR3 is 15 amino acids. Trimming cost V 2 bases and J 2 bases, with 12 bases left between them. Per the germline V gene, CDR1 is MNHNS and CDR2 is SASEGT. In nucleotides, the CDR3 is TGTGCCAGCAGTGAACTGGTGGGCAGGCAAGAGACCCAGTACTTC. Translating it yields CASSELVGRQETQYF.

The chain recombines TRBV5-1 with TRBJ1-5, with 7 bases fitting TRBD1. CDR1 is SGHRS and CDR2 is YFSETQ in the germline V gene. The CDR3 length is 16 residues. J gave up 4 bases and V 0 bases, and 7 bases lay outside the gene matches. This CDR3 reads CASSLGPDRINQPQHF. The CDR3, as DNA: TGCGCCAGCAGCTTGGGCCCGGACAGGATTAATCAGCCCCAGCATTTT.

The V and J genes are TRBV7-8 and TRBJ2-1, with 9 bases identical to TRBD2. CDR1 and CDR2 (germline): SGHVS, FQNEAQ. This CDR3 is built from 15 residues. With V trimmed by 4 bases and J by 9 bases, 10 bases remained unmatched. The CDR3 reads CASSSSGRSFPEQFF. CDR3 coding DNA: TGTGCCAGCAGCTCCAGCGGGAGGTCCTTCCCTGAGCAGTTCTTC.